Listed below are T cell receptor beta chains from one sample, sequenced in a study of blood T cell repertoires in COVID-19. TCRdb's table, derived via immunoSEQ multiplex PCR, lists solely in-frame clones and lacks some. The data hold 270,000 or so clones, with 86% observed a single time. The specimen sequenced was peripheral blood. The source is a woman in her thirties with active or convalescent COVID-19. Both conserved end residues are part of each CDR3. The order of the fields is clone size, D gene, J gene, V gene, CDR3 protein, CDR3 DNA. D genes are given only for firm matches. Expanded clones get a size class; other rows say once, few or many, or leave the size out.

abundance: .
d_gene: .
j_gene: TRBJ1-1
v_gene: TRBV25-1
CDR3aa: CASSQGGVTEAFF
CDR3nt: TGTGCCAGCAGTCAGGGAGGGGTCACTGAAGCTTTCTTT

abundance: .
d_gene: .
j_gene: TRBJ2-7
v_gene: TRBV5-6
CDR3aa: CASSQEYEQYF
CDR3nt: TGTGCCAGCAGCCAAGAGTACGAGCAGTACTTC

abundance: .
d_gene: TRBD1
j_gene: TRBJ1-2
v_gene: TRBV6-4
CDR3aa: CASRGQTGFGGYTF
CDR3nt: TGTGCCAGCAGGGGACAGACAGGGTTTGGTGGCTACACCTTC

abundance: .
d_gene: .
j_gene: TRBJ2-3
v_gene: TRBV6-5
CDR3aa: CASRGSDTQYF
CDR3nt: TGTGCCAGTCGAGGCTCAGATACGCAGTATTTT

abundance: .
d_gene: .
j_gene: TRBJ2-1
v_gene: TRBV7-2
CDR3aa: CASSRHSSLREQFF
CDR3nt: TGTGCCAGCAGCCGCCACTCGTCGCTGAGGGAGCAGTTCTTC

abundance: .
d_gene: .
j_gene: TRBJ1-1
v_gene: TRBV5-1
CDR3aa: CASSTNSWETEAFF
CDR3nt: TGCGCCAGCAGCACAAATTCCTGGGAGACTGAAGCTTTCTTT

abundance: .
d_gene: .
j_gene: TRBJ2-2
v_gene: TRBV10-2
CDR3aa: CASSDFTGLGILTGELFF
CDR3nt: TGCGCCAGCAGTGACTTTACGGGACTGGGAATCCTCACCGGGGAGCTGTTTTTT

abundance: .
d_gene: TRBD1
j_gene: TRBJ1-2
v_gene: TRBV6-6
CDR3aa: CASSYIQGAGYTF
CDR3nt: TGTGCCAGCAGTTACATACAGGGGGCTGGCTACACCTTC

abundance: many
d_gene: .
j_gene: TRBJ2-1
v_gene: TRBV6-5
CDR3aa: CASHYGGEQFF
CDR3nt: TGTGCCAGCCACTACGGAGGTGAGCAGTTCTTC

abundance: .
d_gene: .
j_gene: TRBJ2-5
v_gene: TRBV2
CDR3aa: CASSAQTGSGETQYF
CDR3nt: TGTGCCAGCAGTGCCCAGACAGGGAGCGGGGAGACCCAGTACTTC

abundance: .
d_gene: .
j_gene: TRBJ2-5
v_gene: TRBV14
CDR3aa: CASSQETGPQTQYF
CDR3nt: TGTGCCAGCAGCCAAGAAACAGGCCCACAGACCCAGTACTTC

abundance: once
d_gene: TRBD1
j_gene: TRBJ1-1
v_gene: TRBV30
CDR3aa: CAWSGDREEAFF
CDR3nt: TGTGCCTGGAGCGGGGACAGGGAGGAAGCTTTCTTT

abundance: .
d_gene: .
j_gene: TRBJ1-1
v_gene: TRBV5-1
CDR3aa: CASSLDPPSTEAFF
CDR3nt: TGCGCCAGCAGTTTGGACCCCCCGAGCACTGAAGCTTTCTTT

abundance: few
d_gene: .
j_gene: TRBJ1-2
v_gene: TRBV12-5
CDR3aa: CASGPSEHGYTF
CDR3nt: TGTGCTAGTGGTCCCTCAGAACATGGCTACACCTTC

abundance: .
d_gene: TRBD1
j_gene: TRBJ1-2
v_gene: TRBV18
CDR3aa: CASSPRTGDNYGYTF
CDR3nt: TGTGCCAGCTCACCCCGGACAGGGGACAACTATGGCTACACCTTC

abundance: few
d_gene: .
j_gene: TRBJ1-6
v_gene: TRBV28
CDR3aa: CASSLPSGAGSYNSPLHF
CDR3nt: TGTGCCAGCAGTCTCCCGTCAGGGGCGGGCTCCTATAATTCACCCCTCCACTTT

abundance: once
d_gene: .
j_gene: TRBJ1-4
v_gene: TRBV28
CDR3aa: CASRSGATNEKLFF
CDR3nt: TGTGCCAGCAGATCCGGTGCAACTAATGAAAAACTGTTTTTT

abundance: once
d_gene: TRBD1
j_gene: TRBJ1-5
v_gene: TRBV6-2/TRBV6-3
CDR3aa: CASSYPPLDRGLYQPQHF
CDR3nt: TGTGCCAGCAGTTACCCGCCCCTAGACAGGGGTCTATATCAGCCCCAGCATTTT

abundance: .
d_gene: .
j_gene: TRBJ1-1
v_gene: TRBV5-1
CDR3aa: CASSSTANTEAFF
CDR3nt: TGCGCCAGCAGCTCGACAGCGAACACTGAAGCTTTCTTT

abundance: once
d_gene: .
j_gene: TRBJ1-5
v_gene: TRBV28
CDR3aa: CASSTRGGQPQHF
CDR3nt: TGTGCCAGCAGTACCAGGGGAGGGCAGCCCCAGCATTTT

abundance: .
d_gene: TRBD2
j_gene: TRBJ2-7
v_gene: TRBV10-3
CDR3aa: CAIRTSGGPSYEQYF
CDR3nt: TGTGCCATCAGGACTAGCGGGGGACCCTCCTACGAGCAGTACTTC

abundance: .
d_gene: .
j_gene: TRBJ2-1
v_gene: TRBV4-3
CDR3aa: CASSQEWRRASSYNEQFF
CDR3nt: TGCGCCAGCAGCCAAGAGTGGAGGAGGGCAAGCTCCTACAATGAGCAGTTCTTC

abundance: once
d_gene: TRBD1
j_gene: TRBJ1-5
v_gene: TRBV6-1
CDR3aa: CASSESVSGGHSNQPQHF
CDR3nt: TGTGCCAGCAGTGAGTCTGTCTCAGGGGGACATAGCAATCAGCCCCAGCATTTT

abundance: .
d_gene: TRBD1
j_gene: TRBJ1-5
v_gene: TRBV19
CDR3aa: CASSIGSGGSQPQHF
CDR3nt: TGTGCCAGTAGTATCGGGTCAGGGGGATCTCAGCCCCAGCATTTT

abundance: .
d_gene: TRBD2
j_gene: TRBJ2-2
v_gene: TRBV10-3
CDR3aa: CAISLNGGDAGELFF
CDR3nt: TGTGCCATCAGTCTTAACGGGGGGGACGCCGGGGAGCTGTTTTTT

abundance: once
d_gene: .
j_gene: TRBJ2-1
v_gene: TRBV28
CDR3aa: CASTSSRQAYNEQFF
CDR3nt: TGTGCCAGCACCTCCTCGAGACAGGCCTACAATGAGCAGTTCTTC

abundance: .
d_gene: .
j_gene: TRBJ1-5
v_gene: TRBV28
CDR3aa: CASSLSAGVQPQHF
CDR3nt: TGTGCCAGCAGTTTATCGGCAGGGGTCCAGCCCCAGCATTTT

abundance: .
d_gene: TRBD2
j_gene: TRBJ2-7
v_gene: TRBV4-2
CDR3aa: CASSQGAGGDSYEQYF
CDR3nt: TGTGCCAGCAGCCAAGGAGCGGGGGGGGACTCCTACGAGCAGTACTTC

abundance: .
d_gene: TRBD2
j_gene: TRBJ2-1
v_gene: TRBV7-2
CDR3aa: CASSLAQALLAGGSDNEQFF
CDR3nt: TGTGCCAGCAGCTTAGCTCAGGCTCTACTAGCGGGGGGATCGGACAATGAGCAGTTCTTC

abundance: few
d_gene: TRBD1
j_gene: TRBJ1-6
v_gene: TRBV5-4
CDR3aa: CASSSGQENSPLHF
CDR3nt: TGTGCCAGCAGCTCGGGACAGGAGAATTCACCCCTCCACTTT

abundance: .
d_gene: TRBD1
j_gene: TRBJ2-5
v_gene: TRBV27
CDR3aa: CASRRTGSGVPNPFKETQYF
CDR3nt: TGTGCCAGCAGAAGGACAGGGTCGGGCGTTCCCAACCCCTTTAAAGAGACCCAGTACTTC

abundance: .
d_gene: .
j_gene: TRBJ1-2
v_gene: TRBV4-1
CDR3aa: CASSQEAGRNYGYTF
CDR3nt: TGCGCCAGCAGCCAAGAAGCAGGGAGGAACTATGGCTACACCTTC

abundance: .
d_gene: .
j_gene: TRBJ2-3
v_gene: TRBV12-5
CDR3aa: CASAPAVLTDTQYF
CDR3nt: TGTGCTAGTGCCCCCGCGGTCCTCACAGATACGCAGTATTTT

abundance: .
d_gene: TRBD1
j_gene: TRBJ2-1
v_gene: TRBV19
CDR3aa: CASWTGRLYNEQFF
CDR3nt: TGTGCCAGTTGGACAGGGAGACTCTACAATGAGCAGTTCTTC

abundance: .
d_gene: .
j_gene: TRBJ1-3
v_gene: TRBV4-3
CDR3aa: CASSPGTGPGNTIYF
CDR3nt: TGCGCCAGCAGCCCCGGAACAGGGCCCGGAAACACCATATATTTT

abundance: once
d_gene: TRBD2
j_gene: TRBJ2-5
v_gene: TRBV5-1
CDR3aa: CASSLMVAGAQETQYF
CDR3nt: TGCGCCAGCAGCTTGATGGTAGCGGGGGCCCAAGAGACCCAGTACTTC

abundance: once
d_gene: .
j_gene: TRBJ1-1
v_gene: TRBV6-6
CDR3aa: CASLEYPNTEAFF
CDR3nt: TGTGCCAGCTTAGAGTACCCGAACACTGAAGCTTTCTTT

abundance: .
d_gene: .
j_gene: TRBJ2-1
v_gene: TRBV5-4
CDR3aa: CASSLGGAGGSREQFF
CDR3nt: TGTGCCAGCAGCTTGGGGGGGGCCGGGGGGTCCAGGGAGCAGTTCTTC

abundance: .
d_gene: TRBD2
j_gene: TRBJ2-3
v_gene: TRBV7-3
CDR3aa: CASSSTSGGATDTQYF
CDR3nt: TGTGCCAGCAGCAGTACTAGCGGGGGGGCAACAGATACGCAGTATTTT

abundance: few
d_gene: TRBD1
j_gene: TRBJ2-1
v_gene: TRBV7-3
CDR3aa: CASSSLPTGTATAYNEQFF
CDR3nt: TGTGCCAGCAGCTCCCTTCCCACCGGGACAGCGACAGCCTACAATGAGCAGTTCTTC

abundance: few
d_gene: TRBD1
j_gene: TRBJ1-2
v_gene: TRBV3-1/TRBV3-2
CDR3aa: CASSLQGANYGYTF
CDR3nt: TGTGCCAGCAGCCTGCAGGGGGCTAACTATGGCTACACCTTC

abundance: .
d_gene: .
j_gene: TRBJ1-2
v_gene: TRBV6-1
CDR3aa: CASSERQGGRGGYTF
CDR3nt: TGTGCCAGCAGTGAACGGCAGGGCGGGAGGGGTGGCTACACCTTC

abundance: .
d_gene: .
j_gene: TRBJ1-5
v_gene: TRBV6-4
CDR3aa: CASSDSKVARGLGQPQHF
CDR3nt: TGTGCCAGCAGTGACTCGAAGGTAGCCAGGGGTCTCGGTCAGCCCCAGCATTTT

abundance: .
d_gene: .
j_gene: TRBJ2-7
v_gene: TRBV4-1
CDR3aa: CASSQDPPGIDYEQYF
CDR3nt: TGCGCCAGCAGCCAAGACCCCCCGGGGATCGACTACGAGCAGTACTTC

abundance: .
d_gene: .
j_gene: TRBJ1-5
v_gene: TRBV2
CDR3aa: CASRPAVGSSRQPQHF
CDR3nt: TGTGCCAGCAGACCCGCCGTGGGCTCCAGCAGGCAGCCCCAGCATTTT

abundance: .
d_gene: TRBD1
j_gene: TRBJ1-5
v_gene: TRBV7-2
CDR3aa: CASRPPGQGDNQPQHF
CDR3nt: TGTGCCAGCAGACCTCCGGGACAGGGTGACAATCAGCCCCAGCATTTT

abundance: once
d_gene: .
j_gene: TRBJ2-3
v_gene: TRBV7-2
CDR3aa: CASSLYGVSTDTQYF
CDR3nt: TGTGCCAGCAGCTTATACGGTGTTAGCACAGATACGCAGTATTTT

abundance: .
d_gene: TRBD2
j_gene: TRBJ2-4
v_gene: TRBV4-1
CDR3aa: CASSQDLAGVAKNIQYF
CDR3nt: TGCGCCAGCAGCCAAGACCTAGCGGGAGTAGCCAAAAACATTCAGTACTTC

abundance: .
d_gene: TRBD1
j_gene: TRBJ2-2
v_gene: TRBV2
CDR3aa: CASIQDRSNTGELFF
CDR3nt: TGTGCCAGCATCCAGGACAGGTCGAACACCGGGGAGCTGTTTTTT